The present T cell receptor (beta chain) was sequenced within a study of control samples from healthy donors and cancer patients. This clone was counted between two and nine times. The CDR3 is made up of 14 amino acids. The V gene's germline CDR1 is MGHRA and CDR2 YSYEKL. Unmatched junction bases numbered 10, after V lost 5 bases and J lost 6 bases. Libraries were prepared by immunoSEQ multiplex PCR; TCRdb keeps only in-frame clonotypes and omits some of them. The profile shows about 130,000 clones, 85% to 95% of them singletons. V and J are TRBV4-1 and TRBJ2-7; TRBD1 agrees at 7 bases. The sequenced sample consisted of blood. The clonotype was recovered from a young man in good health. Here the CDR3 DNA reads TGCGCCAGCAGCAGACCGGGACAGACGGGCGAGCAGTACTTC. This translates into CASSRPGQTGEQYF.